The 13 T cell receptor beta chains in this list originate from one sample, sequenced in a study of T cells after posttransplantation cyclophosphamide. Repertoires were generated with immunoSEQ multiplex PCR, while TCRdb's copy carries only in-frame clones and drops some. There are some 9,200 clones in the sample; nearly 90% occur only once, and less than 2% lies in the top ten. Sequenced material: memory CD4+ T cells sorted from PBMCs. These receptors came from a woman aged 55 to 70 in good health, CMV-negative, and a related stem cell transplant donor.

This clone came up a few times. The gene calls are TRBV29-1 and TRBJ1-1, with D hard to call. The germline V gene encodes CDR1 SQVTM and CDR2 ANQGSEA. V was clipped by 4 bases and J by 5 bases, with 11 bases between them. This CDR3 is built from 12 residues. CDR3 amino acids: CSVGRVGTEAFF. The DNA for the CDR3 is TGCAGCGTTGGGCGGGTCGGGACTGAAGCTTTCTTT.

This rearrangement joins TRBV19 to TRBJ2-1, with 9 bases matching TRBD2. Germline lookup yields CDR1 LNHDA and CDR2 SQIVND (reference sequence). J gave up 0 bases and V 3 bases, and 0 bases lay outside the gene matches. The CDR3 contains 15 residues. The CDR3 loop reads CASSMTSGSYNEQFF. CDR3 DNA sequence: TGTGCCAGTAGTATGACTAGCGGCTCCTACAATGAGCAGTTCTTC.

The rearrangement uses TRBV12-1 and TRBJ2-2; the table gives TRBD2 as D, unverified against the DNA. TRBV12-1 represents a pseudogene. This CDR3 is built from 16 residues. This chain's CDR3 is CASSSPGLRAWGELFF. In DNA, the CDR3 is TGTGCCAGCAGCTCTCCGGGACTAAGGGCTTGGGGGGAGCTGTTTTTT.

The chain has TRBV6-6 and TRBJ1-6; D is unclear. The V and J ends lost 3 bases and 8 bases respectively, with 14 bases between them. Germline V gene sequence: CDR1 MNHNY, CDR2 SVGAGI (reference sequence). The CDR3 covers 15 residues. The CDR3 DNA reads TGTGCCAGCAGTTATTCAACCGGGAGTTATTCACCCCTCCACTTT. The encoded protein is CASSYSTGSYSPLHF.

The chain uses TRBV5-1 and TRBJ2-2; 9 nucleotides line up with TRBD2. The V gene's germline CDR1 is SGHRS and CDR2 YFSETQ. The CDR3 consists of 14 residues. The V segment lost 2 bases and the J segment 6 bases; nucleotides outside the gene matches: 2. The CDR3 DNA reads as TGCGCCAGCAGCTTCGGCGGGAGGGCCGGGGAGCTGTTTTTT. Translating gives CASSFGGRAGELFF.

The V and J genes are TRBV6-6 and TRBJ1-5; tentative D call: TRBD1 (5 bases). CDR1 MNHNY and CDR2 SVGAGI come from the germline V gene (reference sequence). This CDR3 contains 13 residues. Trimming left V 5 bases short and J 5 bases short, with 10 bases between. CDR3 sequence reads: CASSSWGDQPQHF. Written as DNA, the CDR3 is TGTGCCAGCAGTAGTTGGGGGGATCAGCCCCAGCATTTT.

The rearrangement links TRBV6-6 to TRBJ2-3; 7 bases match TRBD2. The CDR3 covers 15 residues. Trimming at V came to 4 bases and at J to 3 bases, leaving 7 bases not matched to a gene. Per the germline V gene, CDR1 is MNHNY and CDR2 is SVGAGI (reference sequence). The CDR3 region is CASSLRSGPTDTQYF. CDR3 sequence (DNA): TGTGCCAGCAGTTTACGTAGCGGGCCAACAGATACGCAGTATTTT.

This clone was recorded only once. The chain employs TRBV9 and TRBJ2-3; 8 bases match TRBD2. Per germline, CDR1 SGDLS and CDR2 YYNGEE. V shed 3 bases, J shed 2 bases, and the junction held 5 bases outside the gene matches. CDR3 length equals 15 residues. CDR3 amino acids: CASSGRGVHTDTQYF. DNA for the CDR3: TGTGCCAGCAGCGGGCGGGGGGTTCACACAGATACGCAGTATTTT.

This clone has more than one count but fewer than ten. The chain recombines TRBV6-1 with TRBJ2-2; D gene unclear. Germline V gene data show CDR1 as MNHNS and CDR2 as SASEGT. Trimming took 8 bases from V and 8 from J, leaving 15 bases between them. The CDR3 runs 13 residues. The CDR3: CASLRARWGELFF. In DNA, the CDR3 is TGTGCCAGCCTGAGAGCCAGGTGGGGGGAGCTGTTTTTT.

This clone was seen a handful of times. The chain carries TRBV5-1 and TRBJ2-3, with D possibly being TRBD1 (6 bases). V dropped 4 bases and J dropped 1 base, with 7 bases sitting between them. The CDR3 is 13 residues long. CDR1 and CDR2 from the germline V gene are SGHRS and YFSETQ. The CDR3 coding sequence is TGCGCCAGCAGCCGACAGGGCACAGATACGCAGTATTTT. Amino acids: CASSRQGTDTQYF.

The chain couples TRBV9 to TRBJ2-1; 16 positions match TRBD2. Germline CDR1 reads SGDLS; CDR2 reads YYNGEE. The CDR3 sequence is 18 residues long. Germline trimming cut 1 base from V and 9 bases from J; bases unmatched to any gene: 10. The CDR3 loop reads CASSVRPGTSGGAGEQFF. The CDR3 nucleotides read TGTGCCAGCAGCGTACGGCCCGGGACTAGCGGGGGGGCAGGTGAGCAGTTCTTC.

V usage is TRBV6-5 and J usage is TRBJ1-1, with 8 nucleotides matching TRBD1. Per germline, CDR1 MNHEY and CDR2 SVGAGI. The CDR3 runs 15 residues. J lost 5 bases, V lost 6 bases, and 11 bases had no gene match. Here the CDR3 DNA reads TGTGCCAGCAGCTCCGACCAGGGGGCTTGGACTGAAGCTTTCTTT. Amino acids: CASSSDQGAWTEAFF.

This sequence joins TRBV2 and TRBJ1-1; weak D call: TRBD1 (6 bases). This CDR3 region has 15 residues. Per germline, CDR1 SNHLY and CDR2 FYNNEI. V was clipped by 1 base and J by 4 bases, with 13 bases between them. CDR3 sequence (DNA): TGTGCCAGCAGTGAAGACTGGGGACAAGGCACTGAAGCTTTCTTT. It yields the protein CASSEDWGQGTEAFF.